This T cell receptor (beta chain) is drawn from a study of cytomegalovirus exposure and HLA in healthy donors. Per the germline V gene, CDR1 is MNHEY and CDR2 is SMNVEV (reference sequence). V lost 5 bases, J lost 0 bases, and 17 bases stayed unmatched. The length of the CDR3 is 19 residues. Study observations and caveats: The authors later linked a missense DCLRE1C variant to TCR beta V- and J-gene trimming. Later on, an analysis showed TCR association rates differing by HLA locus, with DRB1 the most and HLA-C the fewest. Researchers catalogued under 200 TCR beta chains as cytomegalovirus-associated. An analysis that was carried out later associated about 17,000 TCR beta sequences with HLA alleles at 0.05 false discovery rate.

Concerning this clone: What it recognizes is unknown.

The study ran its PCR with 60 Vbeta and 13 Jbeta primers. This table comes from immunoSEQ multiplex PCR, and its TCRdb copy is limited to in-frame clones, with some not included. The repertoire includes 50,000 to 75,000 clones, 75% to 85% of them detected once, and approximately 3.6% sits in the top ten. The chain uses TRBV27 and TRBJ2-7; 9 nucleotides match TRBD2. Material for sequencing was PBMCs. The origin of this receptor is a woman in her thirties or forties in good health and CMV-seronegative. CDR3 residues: CASSTLQRPSGALSYEQYF. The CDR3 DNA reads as TGTGCCAGCAGTACTCTACAGCGCCCTAGCGGGGCCCTCTCCTACGAGCAGTACTTC.